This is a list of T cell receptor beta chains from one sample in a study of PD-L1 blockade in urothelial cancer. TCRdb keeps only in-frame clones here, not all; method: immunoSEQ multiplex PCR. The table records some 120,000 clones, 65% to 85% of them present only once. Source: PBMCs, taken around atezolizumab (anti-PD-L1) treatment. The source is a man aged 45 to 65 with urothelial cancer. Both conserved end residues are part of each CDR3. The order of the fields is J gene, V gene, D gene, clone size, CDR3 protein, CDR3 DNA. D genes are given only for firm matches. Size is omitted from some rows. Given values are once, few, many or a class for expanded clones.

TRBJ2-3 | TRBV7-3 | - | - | CASSSGGTIDTQYF | TGTGCCAGCAGCTCAGGGGGGACGATAGATACGCAGTATTTT
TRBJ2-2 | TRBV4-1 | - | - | CASSQDPGEQGRQELFF | TGCGCCAGCAGCCAAGATCCGGGGGAACAGGGGCGACAAGAGTTGTTTTTT
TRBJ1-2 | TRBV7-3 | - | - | CASSLVAGSRDGYTF | TGTGCCAGCAGCCTTGTCGCAGGGTCCAGGGATGGCTACACCTTC
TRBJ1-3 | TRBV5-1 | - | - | CASGEQALGGGNTIYF | TGCGCCAGCGGCGAACAGGCCCTCGGGGGTGGAAACACCATATATTTT
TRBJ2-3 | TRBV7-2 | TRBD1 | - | CASSSQGATDTQYF | TGTGCCAGCAGCTCGCAGGGGGCGACAGATACGCAGTATTTT
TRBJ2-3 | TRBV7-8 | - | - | CASSRKFDRRGTDTQYF | TGTGCCAGCAGCCGCAAGTTTGACAGGCGGGGCACAGATACGCAGTATTTT
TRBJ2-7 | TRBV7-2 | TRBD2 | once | CASSPSGAYEQYF | TGTGCCAGCAGCCCTAGCGGGGCCTACGAGCAGTACTTC
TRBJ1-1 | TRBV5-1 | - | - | CASSLDRRTEAFF | TGCGCCAGCAGCTTGGACAGGAGAACTGAAGCTTTCTTT
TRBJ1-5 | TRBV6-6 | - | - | CASRNEGVGNQPQHF | TGTGCCAGCAGAAACGAGGGGGTGGGCAATCAGCCCCAGCATTTT
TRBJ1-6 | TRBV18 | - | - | CASSGQYNSPLHF | TGTGCCAGCTCTGGACAGTATAATTCACCCCTCCACTTT
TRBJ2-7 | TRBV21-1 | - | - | CAGEHSQTDYEQYF | TGTGCCGGAGAACACAGCCAGACAGACTACGAGCAGTACTTC
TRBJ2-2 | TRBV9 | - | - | CASSPSSWGDTGELFF | TGTGCCAGCAGCCCCTCGTCCTGGGGCGACACCGGGGAGCTGTTTTTT
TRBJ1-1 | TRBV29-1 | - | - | CSVEGLGPGNTEAFF | TGCAGCGTTGAAGGGTTAGGCCCAGGGAACACTGAAGCTTTCTTT
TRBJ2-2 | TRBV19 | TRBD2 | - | CASSIGLAGTTGELFF | TGTGCCAGTAGTATAGGACTAGCGGGAACCACCGGGGAGCTGTTTTTT
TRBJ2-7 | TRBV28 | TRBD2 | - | CATNPGTRFTHEQYF | TGTGCCACCAACCCCGGGACTAGATTTACCCACGAGCAGTACTTC
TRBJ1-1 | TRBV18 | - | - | CASSPAGPGVNTEAFF | TGTGCCAGCTCCCCTGCGGGTCCAGGGGTTAACACTGAAGCTTTCTTT
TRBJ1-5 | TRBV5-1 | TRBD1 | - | CASSYGQGQPQHF | TGCGCCAGCAGCTATGGACAGGGCCAGCCCCAGCATTTT
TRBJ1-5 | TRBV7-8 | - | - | CASSLGGRGFNQPQHF | TGTGCCAGCAGCTTAGGGGGCCGCGGCTTCAATCAGCCCCAGCATTTT
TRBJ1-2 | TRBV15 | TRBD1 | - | CATSRPDRGGYGYTF | TGTGCCACCAGCAGGCCGGACAGGGGAGGCTATGGCTACACCTTC
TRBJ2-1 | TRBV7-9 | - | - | CASSLNRYNEQFF | TGTGCCAGCAGCCTGAACAGATACAATGAGCAGTTCTTC
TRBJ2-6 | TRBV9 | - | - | CASGGRAGANVLTF | TGTGCCAGCGGGGGCCGCGCCGGGGCCAACGTCCTGACTTTC
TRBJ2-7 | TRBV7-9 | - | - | CASSLISGSYEQYF | TGTGCCAGCAGCTTAATTAGCGGCTCCTACGAGCAGTACTTC
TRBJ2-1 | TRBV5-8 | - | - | CASSLNVVGGPINEQFF | TGTGCCAGCAGCTTGAACGTAGTTGGCGGGCCCATCAATGAGCAGTTCTTC
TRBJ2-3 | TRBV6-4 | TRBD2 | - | CASSLAGGGSDTQYF | TGTGCCAGCAGTCTAGCGGGAGGTGGGTCAGATACGCAGTATTTT
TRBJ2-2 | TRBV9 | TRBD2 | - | CASSVSGASNTGELFF | TGTGCCAGCAGCGTTAGCGGGGCCTCGAACACCGGGGAGCTGTTTTTT
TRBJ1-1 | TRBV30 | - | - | CAWSVSRDGVGAFF | TGTGCCTGGAGTGTATCGCGGGATGGGGTCGGAGCTTTCTTT
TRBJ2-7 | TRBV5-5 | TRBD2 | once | CASSLAAGGTSGGFYEQYF | TGTGCCAGCAGCTTGGCCGCAGGGGGGACTAGCGGGGGCTTCTACGAGCAGTACTTC
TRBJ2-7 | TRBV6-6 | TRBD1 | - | CASTTGGEQYF | TGTGCCAGCACCACAGGGGGCGAGCAGTACTTC
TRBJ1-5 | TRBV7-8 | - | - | CASSYQRDQPQHF | TGTGCCAGCAGCTACCAGAGGGATCAGCCCCAGCATTTT
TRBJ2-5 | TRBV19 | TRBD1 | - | CASSIVGPGTARETQYF | TGTGCCAGTAGTATTGTTGGCCCCGGGACAGCTCGTGAGACCCAGTACTTC
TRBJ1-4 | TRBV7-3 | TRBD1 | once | CASSLKARGTNEKLFF | TGTGCCAGCAGCTTAAAGGCCAGGGGGACTAATGAAAAACTGTTTTTT
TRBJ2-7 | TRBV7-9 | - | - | CASSGDSYSYEQYF | TGTGCCAGCAGCGGAGACAGCTACTCCTACGAGCAGTACTTC
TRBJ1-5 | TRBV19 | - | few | CASSIGGDQPQHF | TGTGCCAGTAGTATCGGGGGGGATCAGCCCCAGCATTTT
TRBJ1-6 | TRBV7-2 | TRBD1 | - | CASSPRVGTENNSPLHF | TGTGCCAGCAGCCCACGGGTGGGGACAGAGAATAATTCACCCCTCCACTTT
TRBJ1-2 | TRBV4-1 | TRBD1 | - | CASSQEAGRGLGLYGYTF | TGCGCCAGCAGCCAAGAGGCGGGCAGGGGGCTGGGTTTGTATGGCTACACCTTC
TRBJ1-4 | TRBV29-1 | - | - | CSVVAANFEKLFF | TGCAGCGTTGTAGCCGCAAATTTTGAAAAACTGTTTTTT
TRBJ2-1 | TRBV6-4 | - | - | CASSAGTNSYNEQFF | TGTGCCAGCAGTGCAGGTACAAACTCCTACAATGAGCAGTTCTTC
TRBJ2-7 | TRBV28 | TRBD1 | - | CASRSSGTVSYEQYF | TGTGCCAGCAGGTCTTCCGGGACAGTATCCTACGAGCAGTACTTC
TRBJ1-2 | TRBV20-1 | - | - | CSAPPVRGYTF | TGCAGTGCCCCCCCCGTGCGGGGCTACACCTTC
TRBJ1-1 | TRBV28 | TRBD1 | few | CASRLQTGEAFF | TGTGCCAGCAGGCTTCAGACAGGGGAAGCTTTCTTT
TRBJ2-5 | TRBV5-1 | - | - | CASSSQIDRRVETQYF | TGCGCCAGCAGCTCCCAAATCGACAGGCGTGTGGAGACCCAGTACTTC
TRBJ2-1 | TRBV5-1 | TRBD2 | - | CASRKTGGSYNEQFF | TGCGCCAGCAGAAAAACGGGAGGAAGCTACAATGAGCAGTTCTTC
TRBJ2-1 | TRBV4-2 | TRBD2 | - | CASSQDPSGRNEQFF | TGTGCCAGCAGCCAAGATCCCAGCGGGAGAAATGAGCAGTTCTTC
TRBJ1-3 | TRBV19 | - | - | CASSMDRLNSGNTIYF | TGTGCCAGTAGTATGGACAGACTAAACTCTGGAAACACCATATATTTT
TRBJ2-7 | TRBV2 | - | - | CASSGGAGGPNF | TGTGCCAGCTCCGGGGGTGCCGGGGGGCCTAATTTC
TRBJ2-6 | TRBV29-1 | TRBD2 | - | CSVDRGAGANVLTF | TGCAGCGTTGATCGGGGGGCTGGGGCCAACGTCCTGACTTTC
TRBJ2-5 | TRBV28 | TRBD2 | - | CASRGLAGVQETQYF | TGTGCCAGCAGGGGACTAGCGGGAGTCCAAGAGACCCAGTACTTC
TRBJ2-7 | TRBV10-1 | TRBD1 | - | CASSGSGQGIYEQYF | TGCGCCAGCAGTGGATCCGGACAGGGGATCTACGAGCAGTACTTC
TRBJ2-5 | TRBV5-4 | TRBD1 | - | CASSLAQGYQETQYF | TGTGCCAGCAGCTTGGCACAGGGGTACCAAGAGACCCAGTACTTC
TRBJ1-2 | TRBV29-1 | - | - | CSVVWGSSLLGYTF | TGCAGCGTTGTATGGGGCTCGTCGTTGTTAGGATACACCTTC
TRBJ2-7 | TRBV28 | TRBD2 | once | CASSAGGRIAKQYF | TGTGCCAGCAGTGCCGGCGGGAGAATAGCGAAACAGTACTTC
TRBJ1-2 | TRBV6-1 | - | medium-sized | CASSQVAGSGYTF | TGTGCCAGCAGTCAAGTTGCAGGGTCTGGCTACACCTTC
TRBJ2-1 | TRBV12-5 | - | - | CASGFSLDEQFF | TGTGCTAGTGGTTTTAGCCTGGATGAGCAGTTCTTC
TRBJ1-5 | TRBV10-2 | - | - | CASSESWGGVNQPQHF | TGCGCCAGCAGTGAATCATGGGGCGGGGTCAATCAGCCCCAGCATTTT
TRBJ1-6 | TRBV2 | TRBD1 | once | CASKDRDGSPLHF | TGTGCCAGTAAGGACAGGGATGGTTCACCCCTCCACTTT
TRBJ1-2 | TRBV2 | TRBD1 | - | CASSERQGADGYTF | TGTGCCAGCAGTGAAAGACAGGGGGCAGATGGCTACACCTTC